The rows below give T cell receptor beta chains drawn from one sample of a study of cytomegalovirus exposure and HLA in healthy donors. TCRdb's copy holds only in-frame clones and misses some; the assay was immunoSEQ multiplex PCR. The sample lists more than 150,000 clones, 75% to 90% seen once, with around 1.4% in the top ten. The sequenced sample consisted of PBMCs. These receptors all stem from a girl between 5 and 17 years old in good health and CMV-seropositive. CDR3s include the opening cysteine and the closing phenylalanine or tryptophan. A D gene is named only where the DNA matches it firmly. Rows give clone size only sometimes, using once, few, many, or a class for an expanded clone.

clone size	V gene	D gene	CDR3 length	J gene	CDR3 protein	CDR3 DNA
few	TRBV30	-	13	TRBJ1-5	CAWSVQGNQPQHF	TGTGCCTGGAGTGTACAGGGCAATCAGCCCCAGCATTTT
-	TRBV12-5	-	16	TRBJ1-5	CASGLVQGVESQPQHF	TGTGCTAGTGGTTTGGTACAAGGGGTTGAGAGTCAGCCCCAGCATTTT
-	TRBV4-1	TRBD2	16	TRBJ2-1	CASSRLISGFYNEQFF	TGCGCCAGCAGCCGGCTTATTAGCGGGTTTTACAATGAGCAGTTCTTC
-	TRBV2	-	14	TRBJ1-2	CASSYREANYGYTF	TGTGCCAGCTCGTATCGGGAGGCTAACTATGGCTACACCTTC
-	TRBV4-1	TRBD2	16	TRBJ2-1	CASSQVASGSYNEQFF	TGCGCCAGCAGCCAAGTTGCTAGCGGGAGTTACAATGAGCAGTTCTTC
-	TRBV7-9	TRBD1	15	TRBJ2-7	CSSSFQGGISYEQYF	TGTTCCAGCAGCTTCCAAGGGGGCATTTCCTACGAGCAGTACTTC
-	TRBV7-2	TRBD1	14	TRBJ1-1	CASSQQGGDTEAFF	TGTGCCAGCAGCCAACAGGGGGGTGACACTGAAGCTTTCTTT
few	TRBV15	-	15	TRBJ2-7	CATSRDPGSSYEQYF	TGTGCCACCAGCAGAGATCCGGGAAGCTCCTACGAGCAGTACTTC
-	TRBV27	-	14	TRBJ1-2	CASSFLGPSYGYTF	TGTGCCAGCAGTTTCTTGGGCCCTTCATATGGCTACACCTTC
few	TRBV7-2	TRBD1	16	TRBJ2-7	CASSSPGQGASYEQYF	TGTGCCAGCAGCTCACCGGGACAGGGGGCGTCTTACGAGCAGTACTTC
-	TRBV27	-	17	TRBJ1-5	CASSLKASSGGNQLQHF	TGTGCCAGCAGTTTAAAGGCCTCTTCCGGAGGCAATCAGCTCCAGCATTTT
-	TRBV30	TRBD2	13	TRBJ2-7	CACLTSGSYEQYF	TGTGCCTGCCTAACTAGCGGGTCATACGAGCAGTACTTC
-	TRBV7-9	-	14	TRBJ2-7	CASRPGQRPYEQYF	TGTGCCAGCAGACCCGGCCAGCGGCCCTACGAGCAGTACTTC
few	TRBV27	TRBD2	16	TRBJ2-7	CASSEGSGRVSYEQYF	TGTGCCAGCTCAGAAGGTAGCGGGAGGGTCTCCTACGAGCAGTACTTC
-	TRBV7-3	TRBD2	16	TRBJ2-3	CASSSGLAGVPDTQYF	TGTGCCAGCAGCTCGGGACTAGCGGGAGTGCCAGATACGCAGTATTTT
-	TRBV18	TRBD1	19	TRBJ2-5	CASSPLYPDPDRGFETQYF	TGTGCCAGCTCACCACTTTATCCCGATCCTGACAGGGGATTTGAGACCCAGTACTTC
-	TRBV5-4	-	12	TRBJ2-1	CASSFGYNEQFF	TGTGCCAGCAGCTTCGGCTACAATGAGCAGTTCTTC
-	TRBV10-2	TRBD1	14	TRBJ1-2	CASSEGDRFYGYTF	TGCGCCAGCAGTGAGGGGGACAGGTTCTATGGCTACACCTTC
few	TRBV2	-	14	TRBJ2-3	CASVWGTSTDTQYF	TGTGCCAGTGTTTGGGGGACTAGCACAGATACGCAGTATTTT
-	TRBV6-4	-	13	TRBJ1-6	CASSDGGYSPLHF	TGTGCCAGCAGTGACGGGGGGTATTCACCCCTCCACTTT
-	TRBV6-1	-	13	TRBJ1-1	CASFDGVNTEAFF	TGTGCCAGCTTCGACGGAGTGAACACTGAAGCTTTCTTT
once	TRBV5-1	-	12	TRBJ2-1	CASSLEANEQFF	TGCGCCAGCAGCTTGGAAGCCAATGAGCAGTTCTTC
-	TRBV6-9	TRBD2	16	TRBJ2-1	CATPLGLAGRDNEQFF	TGTGCCACCCCTTTAGGACTAGCGGGCAGGGACAATGAGCAGTTCTTC
once	TRBV11-3	-	13	TRBJ1-2	CASSLGQNYGYTF	TGTGCCAGCAGCTTAGGACAGAACTATGGCTACACCTTC
-	TRBV2	TRBD1	14	TRBJ2-7	CASRGQPGSYEQYF	TGTGCCAGCAGGGGACAGCCCGGGTCCTACGAGCAGTACTTC
-	TRBV9	-	12	TRBJ2-7	CASSADGGEQYF	TGTGCCAGCAGCGCCGACGGCGGGGAGCAGTACTTC
-	TRBV9	TRBD1	14	TRBJ2-7	CASSPWDRGTEQYF	TGTGCCAGCAGCCCCTGGGACAGGGGGACCGAGCAGTACTTC
-	TRBV2	-	10	TRBJ1-1	CASSWGDLPF	TGTGCCAGCAGCTGGGGGGATCTTCCATTT
-	TRBV6-5	TRBD2	15	TRBJ2-3	CASSRLAGGGDTQYF	TGTGCCAGCAGTCGACTAGCGGGAGGAGGAGATACGCAGTATTTT
-	TRBV2	-	13	TRBJ1-1	CASSDPPNTEAFF	TGTGCCAGCAGTGACCCTCCGAACACTGAAGCTTTCTTT
-	TRBV5-4	-	16	TRBJ2-5	CASSLGGDYLYGTQYF	TGTGCCAGCAGCTTGGGGGGAGACTATTTATACGGGACCCAGTACTTC
few	TRBV7-9	TRBD1	16	TRBJ1-5	CASSLPTGFSNQPQHF	TGTGCCAGCAGCTTACCGACAGGGTTTAGCAATCAGCCCCAGCATTTT
few	TRBV7-8	TRBD1	13	TRBJ1-1	CASSLTGGTEAFF	TGTGCCAGCAGTTTGACAGGGGGGACTGAAGCTTTCTTT
-	TRBV7-9	-	16	TRBJ2-2	CASSLNGRVQTGELFF	TGTGCCAGCAGCTTAAATGGGAGAGTGCAAACCGGGGAGCTGTTTTTT
few	TRBV7-9	-	14	TRBJ1-1	CASSLAGGNTEAFF	TGTGCCAGCAGCTTAGCAGGGGGGAACACTGAAGCTTTCTTT
-	TRBV27	-	14	TRBJ2-7	CASSVVNDVYEQYF	TGTGCCAGCTCCGTAGTGAACGATGTCTACGAGCAGTACTTC
-	TRBV7-2	-	13	TRBJ1-2	CASSSDSNYGYTF	TGTGCCAGCAGCTCGGACAGTAACTATGGCTACACCTTC
once	TRBV10-3	TRBD1	15	TRBJ2-7	CAISRPGQGYDEQYF	TGTGCCATCAGTAGGCCGGGACAGGGGTATGACGAGCAGTACTTC
-	TRBV6-1	-	14	TRBJ1-4	CASKQGATNEKLFF	TGTGCCAGCAAACAGGGAGCAACTAATGAAAAACTGTTTTTT
-	TRBV5-1	TRBD1	17	TRBJ1-2	CASSLAISGTGGYGYTF	TGCGCCAGCAGCTTGGCGATTTCCGGGACAGGGGGCTATGGCTACACCTTC
-	TRBV27	-	17	TRBJ2-5	CASSLYRGTAWRETQYF	TGTGCCAGCAGTTTATATCGGGGGACAGCCTGGAGGGAGACCCAGTACTTC
-	TRBV18	TRBD2	14	TRBJ2-7	CASSGLAGGYEQYF	TGTGCCAGCTCTGGACTAGCGGGAGGCTACGAGCAGTACTTC
-	TRBV27	TRBD2	16	TRBJ2-7	CASSLRRLAGAYEQYF	TGTGCCAGCAGTTTACGCCGACTAGCAGGCGCCTACGAGCAGTACTTC
-	TRBV23-1	TRBD2	16	TRBJ2-1	CASHLPGTSACNEQFF	TGCGCCAGCCACCTCCCCGGGACTAGCGCATGCAATGAGCAGTTCTTC